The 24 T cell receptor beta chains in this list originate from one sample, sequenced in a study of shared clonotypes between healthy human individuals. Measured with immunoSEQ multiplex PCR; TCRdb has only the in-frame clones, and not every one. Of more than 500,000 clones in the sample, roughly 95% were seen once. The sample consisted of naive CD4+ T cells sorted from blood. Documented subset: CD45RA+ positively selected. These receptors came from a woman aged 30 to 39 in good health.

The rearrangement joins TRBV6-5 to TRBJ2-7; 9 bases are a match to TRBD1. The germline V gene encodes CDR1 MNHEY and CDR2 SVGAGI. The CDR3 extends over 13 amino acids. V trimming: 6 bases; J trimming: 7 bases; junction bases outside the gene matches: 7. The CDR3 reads CASRYATGGEQYF. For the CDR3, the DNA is TGTGCCAGCAGGTACGCGACAGGGGGTGAGCAGTACTTC.

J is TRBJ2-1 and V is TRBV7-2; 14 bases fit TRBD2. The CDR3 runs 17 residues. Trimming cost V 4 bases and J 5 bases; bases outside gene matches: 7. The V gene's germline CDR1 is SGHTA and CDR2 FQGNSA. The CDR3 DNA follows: TGTGCCAGCAGCTCCCGGACTAGCGGGAGGATGAACAATGAGCAGTTCTTC. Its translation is CASSSRTSGRMNNEQFF.

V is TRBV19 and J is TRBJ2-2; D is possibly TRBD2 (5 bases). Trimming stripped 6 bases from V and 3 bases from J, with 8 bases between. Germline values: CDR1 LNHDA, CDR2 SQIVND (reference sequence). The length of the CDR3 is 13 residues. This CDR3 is CASRRSDTGELFF. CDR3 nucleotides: TGTGCCAGTAGGCGTAGCGACACCGGGGAGCTGTTTTTT.

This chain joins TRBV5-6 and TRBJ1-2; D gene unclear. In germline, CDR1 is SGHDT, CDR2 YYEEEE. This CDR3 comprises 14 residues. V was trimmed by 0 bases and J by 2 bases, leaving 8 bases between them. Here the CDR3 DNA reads TGTGCCAGCAGCTTGGAACGTTTCAACTATGGCTACACCTTC. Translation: CASSLERFNYGYTF.

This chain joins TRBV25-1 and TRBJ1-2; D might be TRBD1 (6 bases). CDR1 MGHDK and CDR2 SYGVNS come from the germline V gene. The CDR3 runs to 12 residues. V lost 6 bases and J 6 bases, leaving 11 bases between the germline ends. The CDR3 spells CASRGDKHGYTF. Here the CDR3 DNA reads TGTGCCAGCAGAGGGGACAAACATGGCTACACCTTC.

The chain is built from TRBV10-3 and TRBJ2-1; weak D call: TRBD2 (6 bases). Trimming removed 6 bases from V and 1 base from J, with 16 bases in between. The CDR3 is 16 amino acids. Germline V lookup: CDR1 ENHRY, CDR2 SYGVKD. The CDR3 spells CAIRSNDGSSYNEQFF. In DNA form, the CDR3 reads TGTGCCATCAGATCAAACGACGGGAGTTCCTACAATGAGCAGTTCTTC.

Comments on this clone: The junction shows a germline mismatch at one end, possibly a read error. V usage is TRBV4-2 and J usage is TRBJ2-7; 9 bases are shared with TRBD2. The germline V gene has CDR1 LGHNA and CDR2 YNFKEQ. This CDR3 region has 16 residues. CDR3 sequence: CASGQYQQREAYEQYF. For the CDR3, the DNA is TGTGCCAGCGGCCAGTACCAGCAGCGGGAGGCCTACGAGCAGTACTTC.

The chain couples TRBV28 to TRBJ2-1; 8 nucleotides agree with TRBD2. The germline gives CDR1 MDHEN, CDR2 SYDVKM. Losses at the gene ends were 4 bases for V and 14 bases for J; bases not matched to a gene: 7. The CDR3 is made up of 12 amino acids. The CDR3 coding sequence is TGTGCCAGCAGTTCAAGCGGGAGCATTAAGTTCTTC. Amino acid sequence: CASSSSGSIKFF.

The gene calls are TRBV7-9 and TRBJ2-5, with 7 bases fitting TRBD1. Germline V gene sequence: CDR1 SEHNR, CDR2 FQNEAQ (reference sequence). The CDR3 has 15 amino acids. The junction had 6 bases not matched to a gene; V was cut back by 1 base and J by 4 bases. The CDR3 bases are TGTGCCAGCAGCTTAGTTGACAGGGTGGGAGAGACCCAGTACTTC. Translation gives CASSLVDRVGETQYF. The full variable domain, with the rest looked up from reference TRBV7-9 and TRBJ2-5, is DTGVSQNPRHKITKRGQNVTFRCDPISEHNRLYWYRQTLGQGPEFLTYFQNEAQLEKSRLLSDRFSAERPKGSFSTLEIQRTEQGDSAMYLCASSLVDRVGETQYFGPGTRLLVL.

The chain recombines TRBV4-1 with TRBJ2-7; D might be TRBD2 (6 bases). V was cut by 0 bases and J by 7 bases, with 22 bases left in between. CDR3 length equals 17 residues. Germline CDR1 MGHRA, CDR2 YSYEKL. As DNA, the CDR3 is TGCGCCAGCAGCCAAGAGGTAGTACTAGCTTCGTCGGGGGAGCAGTACTTC. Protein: CASSQEVVLASSGEQYF.

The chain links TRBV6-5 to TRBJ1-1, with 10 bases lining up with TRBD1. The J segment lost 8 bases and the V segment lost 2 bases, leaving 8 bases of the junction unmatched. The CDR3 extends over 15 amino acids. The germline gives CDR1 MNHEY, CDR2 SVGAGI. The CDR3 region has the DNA TGTGCCAGCAGTTACGGCGGGACAGGGGCTCCGGAAGCTTTCTTT. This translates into CASSYGGTGAPEAFF.

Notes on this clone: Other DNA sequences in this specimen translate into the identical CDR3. The CDR3 reads CASSDTGELFF. The CDR3 DNA reads as TGCGCCAGCAGCGATACCGGGGAGCTGTTTTTT. The chain joins TRBV5-1 to TRBJ2-2; no reliable D call. CDR3 size: 11 residues. The V gene's germline CDR1 is SGHRS and CDR2 YFSETQ. Trimming removed 4 bases at V and 5 bases at J, with 3 bases between.

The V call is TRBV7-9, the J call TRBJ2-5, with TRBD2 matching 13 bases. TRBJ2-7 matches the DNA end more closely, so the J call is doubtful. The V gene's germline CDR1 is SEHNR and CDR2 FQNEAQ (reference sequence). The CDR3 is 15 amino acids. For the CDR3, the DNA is TGTGCCAGCAGCCCCGGGACTAGCGGGACCTACGAGCAGTACTTC. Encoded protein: CASSPGTSGTYEQYF.

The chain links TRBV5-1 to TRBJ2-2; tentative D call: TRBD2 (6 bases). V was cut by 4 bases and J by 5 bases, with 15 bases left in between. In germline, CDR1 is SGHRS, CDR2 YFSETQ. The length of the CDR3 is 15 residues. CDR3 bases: TGCGCCAGCAGCCTCGGAGGGCCGGGGACCGGGGAGCTGTTTTTT. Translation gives CASSLGGPGTGELFF.

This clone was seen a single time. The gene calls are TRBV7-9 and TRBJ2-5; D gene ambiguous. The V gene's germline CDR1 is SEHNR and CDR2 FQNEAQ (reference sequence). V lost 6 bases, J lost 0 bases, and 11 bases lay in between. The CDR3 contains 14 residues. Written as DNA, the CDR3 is TGTGCCAGCAGAGGTGTGGGTTACCAAGAGACCCAGTACTTC. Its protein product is CASRGVGYQETQYF.

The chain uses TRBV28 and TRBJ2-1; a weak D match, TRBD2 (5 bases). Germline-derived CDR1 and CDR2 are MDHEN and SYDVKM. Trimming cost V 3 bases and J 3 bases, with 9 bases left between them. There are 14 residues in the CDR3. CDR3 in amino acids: CASSFPDFYNEQFF. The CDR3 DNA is TGTGCCAGCAGTTTTCCGGACTTCTACAATGAGCAGTTCTTC.

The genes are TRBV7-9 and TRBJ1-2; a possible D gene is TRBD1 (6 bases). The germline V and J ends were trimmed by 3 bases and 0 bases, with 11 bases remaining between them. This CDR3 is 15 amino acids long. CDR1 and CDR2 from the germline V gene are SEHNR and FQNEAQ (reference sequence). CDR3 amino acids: CASSLDRRPNYGYTF. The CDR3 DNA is TGTGCCAGCAGCTTGGACAGACGTCCTAACTATGGCTACACCTTC.

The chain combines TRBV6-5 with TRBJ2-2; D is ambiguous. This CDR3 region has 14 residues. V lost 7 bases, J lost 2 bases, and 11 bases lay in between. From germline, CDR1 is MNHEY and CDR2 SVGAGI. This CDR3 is CASTANANTGELFF. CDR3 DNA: TGTGCCAGCACGGCTAACGCAAACACCGGGGAGCTGTTTTTT.

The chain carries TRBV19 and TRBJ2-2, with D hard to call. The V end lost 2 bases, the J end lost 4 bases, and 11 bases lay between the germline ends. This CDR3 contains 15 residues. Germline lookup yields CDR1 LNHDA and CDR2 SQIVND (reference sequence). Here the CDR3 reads CASSINPAPTGELFF. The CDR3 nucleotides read TGTGCCAGTAGTATAAACCCTGCCCCCACCGGGGAGCTGTTTTTT.

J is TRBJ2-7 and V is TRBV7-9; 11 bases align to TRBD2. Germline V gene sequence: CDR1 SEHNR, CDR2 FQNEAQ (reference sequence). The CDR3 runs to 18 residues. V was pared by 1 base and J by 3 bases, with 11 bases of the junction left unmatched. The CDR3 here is CASSLEEGLAGGVYEQYF. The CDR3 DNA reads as TGTGCCAGCAGCTTAGAAGAGGGGCTAGCGGGAGGAGTCTACGAGCAGTACTTC.

CDR3 protein: CASSGHRAVSNQPQHF. DNA for the CDR3: TGTGCCAGCAGCGGTCATCGGGCGGTTAGCAATCAGCCCCAGCATTTT. The chain has TRBV7-8 and TRBJ1-5; no reliable D call. CDR1 and CDR2 from the germline V gene are SGHVS and FQNEAQ. The V gene lost 5 bases and the J gene lost 0 bases, with 14 bases spanning the gap. This CDR3 contains 16 residues.

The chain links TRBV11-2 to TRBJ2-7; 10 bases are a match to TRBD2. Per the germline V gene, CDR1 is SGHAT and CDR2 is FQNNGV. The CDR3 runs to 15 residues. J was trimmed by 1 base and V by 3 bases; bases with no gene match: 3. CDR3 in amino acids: CASSLVAGGSYEQYF. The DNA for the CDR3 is TGTGCCAGCAGCTTGGTAGCGGGAGGTTCCTACGAGCAGTACTTC.

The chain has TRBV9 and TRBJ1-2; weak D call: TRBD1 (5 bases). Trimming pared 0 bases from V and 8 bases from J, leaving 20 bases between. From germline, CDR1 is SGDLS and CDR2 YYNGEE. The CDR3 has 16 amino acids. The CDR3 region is CASSVGGDAPVHGYTF. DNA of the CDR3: TGTGCCAGCAGCGTAGGAGGGGACGCGCCCGTCCACGGCTACACCTTC.

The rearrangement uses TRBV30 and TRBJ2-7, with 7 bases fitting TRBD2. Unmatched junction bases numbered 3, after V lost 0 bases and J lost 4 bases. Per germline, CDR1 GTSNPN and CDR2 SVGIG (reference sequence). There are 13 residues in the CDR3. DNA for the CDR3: TGTGCCTGGAGTGTACCGGGGGGTTACGAGCAGTACTTC. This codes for CAWSVPGGYEQYF.